The T cell receptor (beta chain) under discussion was sequenced for a study of CD8 T cells in ankylosing spondylitis. Whole-study results and caveats: Seven or eight highly homologous variants formed a TCR beta motif that appeared characteristic of ankylosing spondylitis blood.

MiXCR, applied by TCRdb to the 5' RACE reads, yields one record per CDR3 protein. The table has hundreds of thousands of distinct CDR3 sequences, roughly 10% seen once; the top ten hold roughly 0.51%. Trimming removed 5 bases from V and 4 bases from J; junction bases left unmatched: 4. Germline V lookup: CDR1 SQVTM, CDR2 ANQGSEA. The CDR3 runs 12 residues. This clonotype was counted many times. Its antigen is unidentified. Sequencing was performed on blood, either unsorted or a sorted T cell fraction (not recorded which). The origin of this receptor is a male donor with ankylosing spondylitis. The rearrangement links TRBV29-1 to TRBJ2-5, with 7 bases identical to TRBD1. CDR3 amino acids: CSVTGTAETQYF. CDR3 bases: TGCAGCGTTACCGGGACAGCAGAGACCCAGTACTTC.